This TCR beta chain was found in a study of shared clonotypes between healthy human individuals. On the study more broadly: Each donor's CD8 memory used one plate, CD8 naive two, each CD4 subset three.

Assay used: immunoSEQ multiplex PCR; TCRdb lists only in-frame clones, some missing. Among 2 million to 2.5 million clones listed, roughly 93% were seen once. Input material: naive CD4+ T cells from PBMCs. Subset denoted: CD45RA+ positively selected. This clonotype was sampled from a man between 18 and 29 years old in good health. Some clones in this sample may be carry-over from other donors' samples.

CDR3 loop: CATSRDSSKPRYTEAFF. The CDR3, as DNA: TGTGCCACCAGCAGAGATTCCTCGAAGCCTAGGTACACTGAAGCTTTCTTT. J is TRBJ1-1 and V is TRBV15; D not certain. V lost 0 bases, J lost 3 bases, and 17 bases lay in between. The CDR3 runs 17 residues. The germline gives CDR1 LNHNV, CDR2 YYDKDF (reference sequence).